Following are 28 T cell receptor beta chains from one sample sequenced in a study of shared clonotypes between healthy human individuals. The table came from immunoSEQ multiplex PCR; TCRdb's copy has only in-frame clones and leaves some out. Of about 2 million clones in the sample, 85% to 95% were seen once. Sequencing was carried out using naive CD4+ T cells sorted from blood. The subset denotes: CD45RA+ positively selected. The receptor set was obtained from a man younger than 35 in good health.

Details on this clone: In the same sample, other DNA sequences code for this CDR3. The chain is built from TRBV4-3 and TRBJ2-3; D is unclear. The germline gives CDR1 LGHNA, CDR2 YSLEER. V was shortened by 0 bases and J by 4 bases, with 5 bases between the two germline ends. The CDR3 sequence is 13 residues long. CDR3 nucleotides: TGCGCCAGCAGCCAAGATGGCGCAGATACGCAGTATTTT. It is translated as CASSQDGADTQYF.

J is TRBJ2-1 and V is TRBV7-9; 7 nucleotides agree with TRBD1. CDR1 is SEHNR, CDR2 FQNEAQ, per germline (reference sequence). Losses at the gene ends were 5 bases for V and 10 bases for J; bases not matched to a gene: 14. The CDR3 runs 15 residues. DNA for the CDR3: TGTGCCAGCAGCCCTCGGACAGGCGGTCTAAGAGAGCAGTTCTTC. Encoded protein: CASSPRTGGLREQFF.

V gene TRBV9 combines with J gene TRBJ1-1; the match to TRBD1 covers 9 bases. With 4 bases clipped from V and 0 bases from J, the junction kept 10 bases outside the gene matches. This CDR3 comprises 17 residues. Germline values: CDR1 SGDLS, CDR2 YYNGEE. The CDR3 sequence: CASSPTGGAPLNTEAFF. In nucleotides, the CDR3 is TGTGCCAGCAGCCCCACAGGGGGCGCCCCTTTGAACACTGAAGCTTTCTTT. The variable domain in full, completed from reference TRBV9 and TRBJ1-1, reads DSGVTQTPKHLITATGQRVTLRCSPRSGDLSVYWYQQSLDQGLQFLIQYYNGEERAKGNILERFSAQQFPDLHSELNLSSLELGDSALYFCASSPTGGAPLNTEAFFGQGTRLTVV.

The CDR3, as DNA: TGTGCCAGCTCACCGGACACCGACAGGGCGACGTACGAGCAGTACTTC. It translates to CASSPDTDRATYEQYF. This chain links TRBV18 with TRBJ2-7; 7 positions match TRBD1. The V gene end was trimmed by 3 bases and the J gene end by 4 bases; junction bases not matched to a gene: 12. The CDR3 length is 16 residues. Germline V gene lookup returns CDR1 KGHSH and CDR2 LQKENI.

Concerning this clone: Additional DNA sequences in this sample encode the identical CDR3. The chain joins TRBV7-9 to TRBJ2-3; possibly TRBD2 for D (5 bases). This CDR3 region has 14 residues. The germline V gene has CDR1 SEHNR and CDR2 FQNEAQ (reference sequence). V lost 3 bases and J lost 2, with 9 bases in between. CDR3 amino acids: CASSLAGSTDTQYF. The CDR3 DNA reads as TGTGCCAGCAGCTTGGCGGGTTCCACAGATACGCAGTATTTT.

The gene calls are TRBV10-1 and TRBJ2-3, with 10 bases aligning to TRBD2. The germline gives CDR1 WNHNN, CDR2 SYGVQD (reference sequence). The junction had 3 bases not matched to a gene; V was cut back by 2 bases and J by 4 bases. The CDR3 loop spans 15 amino acids. The CDR3 loop is CASSESGRVSDTQYF. CDR3 sequence (DNA): TGCGCCAGCAGTGAGAGCGGGAGGGTTTCAGATACGCAGTATTTT.

The CDR3 DNA follows: TGTGCCAGCTCACCATTTCCGGGGACGTATGGCAATCAGCCCCAGCATTTT. This translates into CASSPFPGTYGNQPQHF. The gene calls are TRBV18 and TRBJ1-5; TRBD1 might be the D (5 bases). The CDR3 sequence is 17 residues long. CDR1 and CDR2 from the germline V gene are KGHSH and LQKENI. Trimming shortened V by 2 bases and J by 2 bases, and 16 bases separated the two germline ends.

This sequence joins TRBV4-3 and TRBJ2-3, with 8 bases that match TRBD2. The CDR3 has 16 residues. Germline values: CDR1 LGHNA, CDR2 YSLEER. After removal of 0 bases from V and 4 bases from J, the junction contained 6 bases not matched to a gene. CDR3 region: CASSQDEAGGADTQYF. CDR3 bases: TGCGCCAGCAGCCAAGATGAGGCGGGAGGTGCAGATACGCAGTATTTT.

The V gene is TRBV5-1, the J gene TRBJ1-3; no clear D. Trimming took off 4 bases at V and 8 bases at J, with 13 bases between the two ends. This CDR3 is 13 amino acids long. Per germline, CDR1 SGHRS and CDR2 YFSETQ. The CDR3 spells CASSPSLRDTIYF. CDR3 in DNA: TGCGCCAGCAGCCCCTCCCTCCGGGACACCATATATTTT.

The chain uses TRBV4-2 and TRBJ1-2; D remains ambiguous. The CDR3 runs 14 residues. Deletions cut 0 bases from V and 4 bases from J, with 9 bases between. Per the germline V gene, CDR1 is LGHNA and CDR2 is YNFKEQ. The CDR3 spells CASSQDLGFYGYTF. CDR3 DNA sequence: TGTGCCAGCAGCCAAGATTTAGGGTTCTATGGCTACACCTTC.

The J gene is TRBJ2-7, the V gene TRBV10-2, with D perhaps assigned TRBD1 or TRBD2 (6 bases each). The CDR3 is made up of 16 amino acids. The ends were cut back, 4 bases at V and 0 bases at J, with 16 bases in the middle. Germline lookup yields CDR1 WSHSY and CDR2 SAAADI. CDR3 in amino acids: CASSGGGQVSSYEQYF. The CDR3 nucleotides are TGCGCCAGCAGTGGAGGGGGGCAGGTAAGCTCCTACGAGCAGTACTTC.

Remarks on this clone: Other DNA sequences in the sample encode the same CDR3. V and J are TRBV7-2 and TRBJ2-5; TRBD1 matches 7 bases. CDR3 size: 14 residues. CDR1 is SGHTA and CDR2 is FQGNSA in the germline V gene. V lost 1 base, J lost 4 bases, and 3 bases stayed unmatched. The CDR3 loop reads CASSLVAGGETQYF. CDR3 DNA: TGTGCCAGCAGCTTAGTTGCAGGGGGAGAGACCCAGTACTTC.

This sequence joins TRBV6-1 and TRBJ2-3; unclear D gene. Germline CDR1 and CDR2: MNHNS and SASEGT. V was clipped by 5 bases and J by 4 bases, with 7 bases between them. The CDR3 runs to 12 residues. The CDR3 is CASSPRPDTQYF. CDR3 coding DNA: TGTGCCAGCAGTCCGCGCCCAGATACGCAGTATTTT.

The genes are TRBV7-9 and TRBJ2-7, with 9 bases identical to TRBD1. CDR3 length: 14 residues. The germline V gene has CDR1 SEHNR and CDR2 FQNEAQ (reference sequence). V dropped 5 bases and J dropped 5; count of bases not matched to a gene: 7. CDR3: CASSNTDRGDEQYF. CDR3 sequence (DNA): TGTGCCAGCAGCAATACCGACAGGGGGGACGAGCAGTACTTC.

The rearrangement joins TRBV4-1 to TRBJ2-7; weak D call: TRBD2 (5 bases). This CDR3 contains 13 residues. Germline lookup yields CDR1 MGHRA and CDR2 YSYEKL. The V and J ends lost 8 bases and 5 bases respectively, with 16 bases between them. The CDR3 reads CASGRDYPHEQYF. DNA for the CDR3: TGCGCCAGCGGCCGGGATTATCCCCACGAGCAGTACTTC.

This clone was detected once. In DNA, the CDR3 is TGTGCCAGTAGTACGTTGGAGAGCCGTGACACCGGGGAGCTGTTTTTT. As protein: CASSTLESRDTGELFF. The chain joins TRBV19 to TRBJ2-2; D is unclear. V lost 4 bases, J lost 3 bases, and 15 bases lay in between. Germline CDR1 and CDR2: LNHDA and SQIVND (reference sequence). The CDR3 contains 16 residues.

The V and J genes are TRBV6-6 and TRBJ2-4; D is possibly TRBD2 (6 bases). The CDR3 is 14 amino acids. CDR1 is MNHNY and CDR2 is SVGAGI in the germline V gene (reference sequence). V gave up 2 bases and J gave up 3 bases, with 8 bases separating them. The CDR3 protein is CASSYGEVKNIQYF. DNA for the CDR3: TGTGCCAGCAGTTACGGGGAGGTCAAAAACATTCAGTACTTC.

The rearrangement uses TRBV11-2 and TRBJ1-2, with D perhaps TRBD1 (6 bases). The CDR3 extends over 12 amino acids. The V end was cut by 6 bases, the J end by 7 bases, with 12 bases between. Germline V gives CDR1 SGHAT, CDR2 FQNNGV. The CDR3: CASSRLRGGYTF. The DNA of the CDR3 is TGTGCCAGCAGTCGTCTCAGGGGTGGCTACACCTTC.

Regarding this clone: The sample holds other DNA sequences that translate to the same CDR3. The CDR3 loop reads CASSFSGNYGYTF. CDR3 nucleotide sequence: TGTGCCAGCAGTTTTAGCGGAAATTATGGCTACACCTTC. This chain joins TRBV27 and TRBJ1-2, with unresolved D. Germline values: CDR1 MNHEY, CDR2 SMNVEV (reference sequence). The CDR3 is made up of 13 amino acids. V was trimmed by 3 bases and J by 5 bases, leaving 10 bases between them.

The chain uses TRBV30 and TRBJ1-2, with D uncertain. V was clipped by 1 base and J by 4 bases, with 10 bases between them. Germline assignment: CDR1 GTSNPN and CDR2 SVGIG (reference sequence). The CDR3 runs to 13 residues. DNA of the CDR3: TGTGCCTGGAGTGGAAGGACCACCTATGGCTACACCTTC. Encoded protein: CAWSGRTTYGYTF.

About this clone itself: Here the CDR3 omits its conserved ending phenylalanine or tryptophan, so a read error is the likely source. No DNA is shown, since the ends of the CDR3 on it are uncertain; the CDR3 is the one TCRdb lists. The gene calls are TRBV6-5 and TRBJ1-2. With termini counted, the CDR3 has 12 amino acids. The germline gives CDR1 MNHEY, CDR2 SVGAGI. The CDR3 protein is CANVFTSAGEQV.

V is TRBV4-1 and J is TRBJ1-2, with D possibly being TRBD1 (6 bases). V was cut by 1 base and J by 5 bases, with 14 bases left in between. The CDR3 totals 15 residues. Germline lookup yields CDR1 MGHRA and CDR2 YSYEKL. CDR3 nucleotide sequence: TGCGCCAGCAGCCAAGCCAGGGGCAACATTTATGGCTACACCTTC. Its translation is CASSQARGNIYGYTF.

This clone appeared a single time. This chain connects TRBV5-1 to TRBJ2-7, with 12 positions matching TRBD2. The CDR3 has 15 residues. CDR1 and CDR2 (germline): SGHRS, YFSETQ. V lost 1 base and J lost 4; bases outside the gene matches: 3. CDR3: CASSLLGLAGYEQYF. The CDR3 DNA is TGCGCCAGCAGCTTGTTGGGACTAGCGGGTTACGAGCAGTACTTC.

To note about this clone: This CDR3 is also generated by other DNA sequences in the sample. In DNA form, the CDR3 reads TGTGCCAGCAGCTTAGCTGAGACCCAGTACTTC. Protein sequence: CASSLAETQYF. The V and J genes are TRBV11-2 and TRBJ2-5, with D uncertain. The V end was cut by 1 base, the J end by 5 bases, with 2 bases between. This CDR3 is built from 11 residues. CDR1 is SGHAT, CDR2 FQNNGV, per germline.

The chain combines TRBV6-6 with TRBJ2-7; D gene unclear. V was trimmed by 5 bases and J by 2 bases, leaving 19 bases between them. This CDR3 contains 16 residues. Germline CDR1 is MNHNY and CDR2 is SVGAGI (reference sequence). The CDR3 coding sequence is TGTGCCAGCAGTAACCCCCTCGCGGAGAGCCCCTACGAGCAGTACTTC. Translated: CASSNPLAESPYEQYF.

The V gene is TRBV7-2, the J gene TRBJ2-1; TRBD1 matches 9 bases. Per germline, CDR1 SGHTA and CDR2 FQGNSA. CDR3 length: 14 amino acids. Trimming took 5 bases from V and 8 from J; bases not matched to a gene: 7. This chain's CDR3 is CASSLTGGLYEQFF. For the CDR3, the DNA is TGTGCCAGCAGCCTAACAGGGGGCTTATATGAGCAGTTCTTC.

In this sample, this clone turned up once. The rearrangement uses TRBV30 and TRBJ2-7, with 10 bases fitting TRBD1. Germline trimming cut 2 bases from V and 5 bases from J; bases unmatched to any gene: 9. The length of the CDR3 is 15 residues. Germline assignment: CDR1 GTSNPN and CDR2 SVGIG (reference sequence). In DNA form, the CDR3 reads TGTGCCTGGAGTAGGGGACAGGGGCCATCCAACGAGCAGTACTTC. Its translation: CAWSRGQGPSNEQYF.

The count of this clone is one. The chain is built from TRBV6-1 and TRBJ1-2; 7 bases line up with TRBD1. The germline gives CDR1 MNHNS, CDR2 SASEGT. The CDR3 runs to 13 residues. Unmatched junction bases numbered 11, after V lost 9 bases and J lost 7 bases. In nucleotides, the CDR3 is TGTGCCAGTGACAGGGAGGGGGTCGCTGGCTACACCTTC. Protein product: CASDREGVAGYTF.